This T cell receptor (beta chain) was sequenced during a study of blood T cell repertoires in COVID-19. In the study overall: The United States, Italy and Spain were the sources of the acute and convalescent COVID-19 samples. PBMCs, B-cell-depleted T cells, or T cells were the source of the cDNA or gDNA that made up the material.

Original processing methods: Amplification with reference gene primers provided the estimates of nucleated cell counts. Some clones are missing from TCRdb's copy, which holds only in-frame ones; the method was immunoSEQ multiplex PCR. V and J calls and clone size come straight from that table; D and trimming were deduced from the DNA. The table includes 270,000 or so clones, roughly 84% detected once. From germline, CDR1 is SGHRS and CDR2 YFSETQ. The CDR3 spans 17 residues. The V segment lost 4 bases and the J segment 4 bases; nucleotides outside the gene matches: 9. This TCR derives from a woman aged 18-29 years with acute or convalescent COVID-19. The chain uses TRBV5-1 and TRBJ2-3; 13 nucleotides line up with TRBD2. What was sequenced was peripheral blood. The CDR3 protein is CASSQGLAGNPADTQYF. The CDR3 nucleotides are TGCGCCAGCAGCCAGGGACTAGCGGGAAATCCCGCAGATACGCAGTATTTT.